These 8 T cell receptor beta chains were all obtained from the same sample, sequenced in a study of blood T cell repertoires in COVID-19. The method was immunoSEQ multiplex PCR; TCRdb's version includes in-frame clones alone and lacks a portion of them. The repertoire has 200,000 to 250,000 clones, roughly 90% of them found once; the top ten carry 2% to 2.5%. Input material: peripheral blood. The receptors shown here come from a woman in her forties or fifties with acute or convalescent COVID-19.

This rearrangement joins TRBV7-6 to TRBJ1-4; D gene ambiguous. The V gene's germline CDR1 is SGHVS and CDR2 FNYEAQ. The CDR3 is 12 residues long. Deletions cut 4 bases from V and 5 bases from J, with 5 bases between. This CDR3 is CASSSLNEKLFF. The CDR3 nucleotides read TGTGCCAGCAGCTCTCTCAATGAAAAACTGTTTTTT.

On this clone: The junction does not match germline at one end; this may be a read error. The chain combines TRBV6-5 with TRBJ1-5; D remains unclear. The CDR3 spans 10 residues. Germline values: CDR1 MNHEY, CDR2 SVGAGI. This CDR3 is CPGLLQPQHF. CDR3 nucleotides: TGCCCTGGTTTACTTCAGCCCCAGCATTTT.

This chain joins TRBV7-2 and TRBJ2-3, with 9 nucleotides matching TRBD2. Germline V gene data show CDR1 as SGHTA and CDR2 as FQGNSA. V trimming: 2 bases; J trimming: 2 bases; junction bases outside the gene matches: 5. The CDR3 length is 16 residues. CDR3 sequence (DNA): TGTGCCAGCAGCTTAAACAGCGGGGGGACCACAGATACGCAGTATTTT. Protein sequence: CASSLNSGGTTDTQYF. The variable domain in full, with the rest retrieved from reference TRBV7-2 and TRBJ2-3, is GAGVSQSPSNKVTEKGKDVELRCDPISGHTALYWYRQSLGQGLEFLIYFQGNSAPDKSGLPSDRFSAERTGGSVSTLTIQRTQQEDSAVYLCASSLNSGGTTDTQYFGPGTRLTVL.

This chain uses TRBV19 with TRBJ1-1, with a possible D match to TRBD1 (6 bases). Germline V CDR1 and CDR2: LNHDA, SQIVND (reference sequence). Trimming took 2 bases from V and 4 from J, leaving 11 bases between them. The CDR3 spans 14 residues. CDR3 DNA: TGTGCCAGTAGTATACAGGGGCGAGGCACTGAAGCTTTCTTT. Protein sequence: CASSIQGRGTEAFF.

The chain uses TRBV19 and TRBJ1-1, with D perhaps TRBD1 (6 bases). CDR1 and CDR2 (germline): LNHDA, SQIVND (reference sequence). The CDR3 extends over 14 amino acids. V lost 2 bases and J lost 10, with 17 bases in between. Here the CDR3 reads CASSILGGGAVAFF. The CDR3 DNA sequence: TGTGCCAGTAGTATACTAGGCGGGGGGGCAGTAGCTTTCTTT.

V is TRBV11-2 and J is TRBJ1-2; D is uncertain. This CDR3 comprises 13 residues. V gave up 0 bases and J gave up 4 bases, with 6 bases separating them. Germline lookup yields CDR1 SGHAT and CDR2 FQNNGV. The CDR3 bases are TGTGCCAGCAGCTTAGATGTACTCTATGGCTACACCTTC. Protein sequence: CASSLDVLYGYTF.

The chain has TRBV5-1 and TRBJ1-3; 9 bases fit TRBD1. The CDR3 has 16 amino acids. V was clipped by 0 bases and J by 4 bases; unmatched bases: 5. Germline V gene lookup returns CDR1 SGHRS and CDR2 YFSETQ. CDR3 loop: CASSLVATGGGNTIYF. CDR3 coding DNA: TGCGCCAGCAGCTTGGTGGCGACAGGGGGAGGAAACACCATATATTTT. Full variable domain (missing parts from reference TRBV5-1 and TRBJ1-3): KAGVTQTPRYLIKTRGQQVTLSCSPISGHRSVSWYQQTPGQGLQFLFEYFSETQRNKGNFPGRFSGRQFSNSRSEMNVSTLELGDSALYLCASSLVATGGGNTIYFGEGSWLTVV.

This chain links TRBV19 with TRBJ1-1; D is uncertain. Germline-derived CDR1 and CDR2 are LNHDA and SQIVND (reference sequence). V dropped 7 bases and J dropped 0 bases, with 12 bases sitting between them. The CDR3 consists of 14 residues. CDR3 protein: CASKGRGMNTEAFF. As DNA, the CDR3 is TGTGCCAGTAAGGGAAGAGGGATGAACACTGAAGCTTTCTTT. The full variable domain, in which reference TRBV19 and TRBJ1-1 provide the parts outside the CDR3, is DGGITQSPKYLFRKEGQNVTLSCEQNLNHDAMYWYRQDPGQGLRLIYYSQIVNDFQKGDIAEGYSVSREKKESFPLTVTSAQKNPTAFYLCASKGRGMNTEAFFGQGTRLTVV.